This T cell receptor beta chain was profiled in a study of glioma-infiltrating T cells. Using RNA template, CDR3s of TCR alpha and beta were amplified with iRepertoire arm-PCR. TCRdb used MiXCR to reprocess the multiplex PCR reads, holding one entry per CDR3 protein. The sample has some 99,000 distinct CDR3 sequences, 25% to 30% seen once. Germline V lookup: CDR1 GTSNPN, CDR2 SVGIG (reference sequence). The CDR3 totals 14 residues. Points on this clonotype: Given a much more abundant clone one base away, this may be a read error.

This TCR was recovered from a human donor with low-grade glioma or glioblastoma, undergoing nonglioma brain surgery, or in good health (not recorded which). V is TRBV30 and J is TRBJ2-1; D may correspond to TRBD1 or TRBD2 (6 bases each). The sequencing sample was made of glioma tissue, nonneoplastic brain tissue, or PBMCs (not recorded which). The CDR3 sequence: CAWSTGAIYNQQFF. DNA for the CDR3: TGTGCCTGGAGTACGGGGGCCATCTACAATCAGCAGTTCTTC.